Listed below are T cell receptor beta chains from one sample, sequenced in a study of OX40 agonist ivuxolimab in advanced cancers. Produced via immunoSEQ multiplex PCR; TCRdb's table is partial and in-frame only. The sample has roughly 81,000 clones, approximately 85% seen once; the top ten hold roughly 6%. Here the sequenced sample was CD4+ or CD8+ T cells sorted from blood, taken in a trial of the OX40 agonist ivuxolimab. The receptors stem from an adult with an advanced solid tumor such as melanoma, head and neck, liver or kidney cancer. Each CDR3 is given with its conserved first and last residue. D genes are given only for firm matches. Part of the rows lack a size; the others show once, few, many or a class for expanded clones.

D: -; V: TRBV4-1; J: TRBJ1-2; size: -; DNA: TGCGCCAGCAGCCAAGGGGAGGCAGCTAACTATGGCTACACCTTC; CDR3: CASSQGEAANYGYTF
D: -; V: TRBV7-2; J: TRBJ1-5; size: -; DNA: TGTGCCAGCAGCCCCCGGACAGGCAATCAGCCCCAGCATTTT; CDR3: CASSPRTGNQPQHF
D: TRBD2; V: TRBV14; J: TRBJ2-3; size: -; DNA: TGTGCCAGCAGCCAACTGACTAGCGGGAGCACAGATACGCAGTATTTT; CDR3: CASSQLTSGSTDTQYF
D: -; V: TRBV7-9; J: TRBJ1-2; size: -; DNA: TGTGCCGGCAGCTCGGGGGTATCCTATGGCTACACCTTC; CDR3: CAGSSGVSYGYTF
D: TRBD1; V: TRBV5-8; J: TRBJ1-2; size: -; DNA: TGTGCCAGCAGCTTGGTGGGACAGGGGGCGTTTAACTATGGCTACACCTTC; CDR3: CASSLVGQGAFNYGYTF
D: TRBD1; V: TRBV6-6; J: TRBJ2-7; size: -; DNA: TGTGCCAGCAGCCTCACAGGGGGCGGGGACCTCGAGCAGTACTTC; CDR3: CASSLTGGGDLEQYF
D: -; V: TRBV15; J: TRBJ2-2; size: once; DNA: TGTGCCTCCCGCGGGGACCCGAACACCGGGGAGCTGTTTTTT; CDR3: CASRGDPNTGELFF
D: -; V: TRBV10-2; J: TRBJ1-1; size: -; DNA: TGCGCCAGCAGTGGGGCGGCTGAAGCTTTCTTT; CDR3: CASSGAAEAFF
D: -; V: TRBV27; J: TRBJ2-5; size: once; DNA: TGTGCCAGCAGTTTAATCGGGGCGCTGGGCCAAGAGACCCAGTACTTC; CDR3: CASSLIGALGQETQYF
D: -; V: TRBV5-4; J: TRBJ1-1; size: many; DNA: TGTGCCAGCAGCTCAGGCGGGGGCCGAAACACTGAAGCTTTCTTT; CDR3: CASSSGGGRNTEAFF
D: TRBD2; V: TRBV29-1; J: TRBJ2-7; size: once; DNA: TGCAGCGTTGAATCCACTAGCGGGGGCTCCTCCTACGAGCAGTACTTC; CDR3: CSVESTSGGSSYEQYF
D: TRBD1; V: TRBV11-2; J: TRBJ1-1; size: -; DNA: TGTGCCAGCAGCTTAGTCGATTACAGGGGAACTGAAGCTTTCTTT; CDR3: CASSLVDYRGTEAFF
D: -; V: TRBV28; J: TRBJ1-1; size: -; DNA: TGTGCCAGCAGTTTAGGCGGGCTTGAAGCTTTCTTT; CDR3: CASSLGGLEAFF
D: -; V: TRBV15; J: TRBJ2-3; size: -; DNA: TGTGCCACCAGCAGGGGGGGCGGGAGCACAGATACGCAGTATTTT; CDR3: CATSRGGGSTDTQYF
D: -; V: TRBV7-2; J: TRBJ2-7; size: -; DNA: TGTGCCAGCAGCTTAACGGTAGGGGTCTACGAGCAGTACTTC; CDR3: CASSLTVGVYEQYF
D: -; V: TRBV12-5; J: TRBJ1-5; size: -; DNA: TGTGCTAGTGGTTCCATGACATCTCCCACCCGTCAGCCCCAGCATTTT; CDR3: CASGSMTSPTRQPQHF
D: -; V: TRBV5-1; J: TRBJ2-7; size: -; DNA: TGCGCCAGCAGCTCCCCCCCCGGGATCCCCGCCTACGAGCAGTACTTC; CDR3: CASSSPPGIPAYEQYF
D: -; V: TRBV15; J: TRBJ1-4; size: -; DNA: TGTGCCACCAGCAGAGAGGGGATTTCTAATGAAAAACTGTTTTTT; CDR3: CATSREGISNEKLFF
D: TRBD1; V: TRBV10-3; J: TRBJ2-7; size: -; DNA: TGTGCCATCAGTGAGGGACAGGGGAGCTCCTACGAGCAGTACTTC; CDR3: CAISEGQGSSYEQYF
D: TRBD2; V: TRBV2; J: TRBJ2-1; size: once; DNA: TGTGCCAGCACCAGGGGTAGCGGGAGGCGCGGCTCCTACAATGAGCAGTTCTTC; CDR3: CASTRGSGRRGSYNEQFF
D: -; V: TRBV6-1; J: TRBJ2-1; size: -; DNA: TGTGCCAGCAGTGAATCTAGCTCTTTTTCCTACAATGAGCAGTTCTTC; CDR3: CASSESSSFSYNEQFF
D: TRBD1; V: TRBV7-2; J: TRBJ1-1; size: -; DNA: TGTGCCAGCAGCTGGACAGGGGGTGCCACTGAAGCTTTCTTT; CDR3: CASSWTGGATEAFF
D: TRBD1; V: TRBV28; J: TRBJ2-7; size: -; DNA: TGTGCCAGCAGTCGGGGACAGGGGAGGGGGCAGTACTTC; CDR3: CASSRGQGRGQYF
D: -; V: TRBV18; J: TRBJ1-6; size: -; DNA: TGTGCCAGCTCATTACAGAGCTCACCCCTCCACTTT; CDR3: CASSLQSSPLHF
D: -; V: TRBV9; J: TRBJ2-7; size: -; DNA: TGTGCCAGCAGCGTGGACGAGCAGTACTTC; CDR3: CASSVDEQYF
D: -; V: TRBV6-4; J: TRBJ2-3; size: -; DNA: TGTGCCAGCAGTCCCCAATCGGGCCTCACAGATACGCAGTATTTT; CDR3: CASSPQSGLTDTQYF
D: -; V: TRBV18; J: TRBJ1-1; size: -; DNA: TGTGCCACCTCACCACGGGGAGGGGACACTGAAGCTTTCTTT; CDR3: CATSPRGGDTEAFF
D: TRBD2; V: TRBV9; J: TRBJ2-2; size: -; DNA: TGTGCCAGCAGCGTTGCTAGCGGCGGCACCGGGGAGCTGTTTTTT; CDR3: CASSVASGGTGELFF
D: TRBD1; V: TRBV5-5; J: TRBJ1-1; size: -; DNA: TGTGCCAGCAGCCCACAGGGGACCCCGTGGGCTTTCTTT; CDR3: CASSPQGTPWAFF
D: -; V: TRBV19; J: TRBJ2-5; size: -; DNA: TGTGCCAGTAAGGGGACCCCCTCGGAGCAGTACTTC; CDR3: CASKGTPSEQYF
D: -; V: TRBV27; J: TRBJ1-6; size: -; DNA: TGTGCCAGCAGTTTTAAGTCCCCCGCCTATAATTCACCCCTCCACTTT; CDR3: CASSFKSPAYNSPLHF
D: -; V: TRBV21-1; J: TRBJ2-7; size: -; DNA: TGTGCCAGCGGCGGACCCCGGGGCGAGCAGTACTTC; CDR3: CASGGPRGEQYF
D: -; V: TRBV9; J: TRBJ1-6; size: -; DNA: TGTGCCAGCAGCCCCCTCAATTCACCCCTCCACTTT; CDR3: CASSPLNSPLHF
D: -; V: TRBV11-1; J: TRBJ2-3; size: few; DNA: TGTGCCAGCAGCTCAAACCCTGGGGATACGCAGTATTTT; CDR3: CASSSNPGDTQYF
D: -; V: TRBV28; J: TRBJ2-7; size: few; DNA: TGTGCCAGCAGTTTAGGGGTTGGCGAGCAGTACTTC; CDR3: CASSLGVGEQYF
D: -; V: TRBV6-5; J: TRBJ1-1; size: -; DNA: TGTGCCAGCAGTTTTAACAGGGAAAACACTGAAGCTTTCTTT; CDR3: CASSFNRENTEAFF
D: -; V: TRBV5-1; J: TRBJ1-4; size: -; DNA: TGCGCCAGCAGCATGGACGGGAGTAATGAAAAACTGTTTTTT; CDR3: CASSMDGSNEKLFF
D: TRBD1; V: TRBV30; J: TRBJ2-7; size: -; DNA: TGTGCCTGGGACAGGGGGCGAGCGGACGAGCAGTACTTC; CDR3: CAWDRGRADEQYF
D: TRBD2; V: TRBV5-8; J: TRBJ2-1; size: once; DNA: TGTGCCAGCAGCTTGATCGGGAGCGGGGGGGCCGGTGGAAATGAGCAGTTCTTC; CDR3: CASSLIGSGGAGGNEQFF
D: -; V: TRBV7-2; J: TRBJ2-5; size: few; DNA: TGTGCCAGCAGCTTAGACCAGACCCAGTACTTC; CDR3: CASSLDQTQYF
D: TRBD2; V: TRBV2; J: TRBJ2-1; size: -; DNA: TGTGCCAGCAGTGAGGGGGGACTAGCGGGGTATGAGCAGTTCTTC; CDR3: CASSEGGLAGYEQFF
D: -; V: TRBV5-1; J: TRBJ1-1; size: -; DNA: TGCGCCAGCAGCTTGGGCGGGGAAACTGCTGAAGCTTTCTTT; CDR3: CASSLGGETAEAFF
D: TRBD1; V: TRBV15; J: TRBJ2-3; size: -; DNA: TGTGCCACCAGCAGAGATCGGGGCAGGGGGTTGGAGGCCGATACGCAGTATTTT; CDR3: CATSRDRGRGLEADTQYF
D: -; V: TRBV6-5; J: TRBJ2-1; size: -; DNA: TGTGCCAGCAGTTACTCGAACGGGAGAATTAATGAGCAGTTCTTC; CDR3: CASSYSNGRINEQFF
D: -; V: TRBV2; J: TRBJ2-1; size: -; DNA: TGTGCCAGCACCGAAACGGGAGAGCAGTTCTTC; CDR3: CASTETGEQFF
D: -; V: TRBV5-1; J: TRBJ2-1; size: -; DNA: TGCGCCAGCAGCCTGGGGGCCCCCTACAATGAGCAGTTCTTC; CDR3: CASSLGAPYNEQFF
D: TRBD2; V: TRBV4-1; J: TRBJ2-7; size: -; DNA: TGCGCCAGCAGCCGGGGGGGGGACTACGAGCAGTACTTC; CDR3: CASSRGGDYEQYF
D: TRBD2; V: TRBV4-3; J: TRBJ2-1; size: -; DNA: TGCGCCAGCAGCTCCTCTAGCGGGGGGGCCAATGAGCAGTTCTTC; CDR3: CASSSSSGGANEQFF
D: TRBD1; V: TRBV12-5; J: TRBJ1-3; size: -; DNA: TGTGCTAGTGGTTTGGTACTCGGGACAGCCTCTGGAAACACCATATATTTT; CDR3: CASGLVLGTASGNTIYF
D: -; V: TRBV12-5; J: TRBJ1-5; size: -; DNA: TGTGCTAGTGGTTTTGGTAGTTCAGGGGTCGGGGATCAGCCCCAGCATTTT; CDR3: CASGFGSSGVGDQPQHF
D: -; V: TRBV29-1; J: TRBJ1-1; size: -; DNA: TGCAGCGTTGAAGATGGCAAGGGGGGATCTGAAGCTTTCTTT; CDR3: CSVEDGKGGSEAFF
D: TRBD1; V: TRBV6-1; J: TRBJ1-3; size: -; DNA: TGTGCCAGCAGAGGACAGGGGGTGTCAGGAAACACCATATATTTT; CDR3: CASRGQGVSGNTIYF
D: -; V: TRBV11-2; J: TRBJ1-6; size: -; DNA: TGTGCCAGCAGTTCCACCTACCGGGGGAGCTCCTATAATTCACCCCTCCACTTT; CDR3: CASSSTYRGSSYNSPLHF
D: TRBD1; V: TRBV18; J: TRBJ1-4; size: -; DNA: TGTGCCAGCTCAGTCTCCGGGACAGCGTATGAAAAACTGTTTTTT; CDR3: CASSVSGTAYEKLFF
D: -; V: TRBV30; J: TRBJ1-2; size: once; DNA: TGTGCCTGCCCGAACGATCGGGAAGTGAATCGCTACACCTTC; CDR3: CACPNDREVNRYTF
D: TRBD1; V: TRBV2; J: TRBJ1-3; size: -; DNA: TGTGCCAGCAGTGAGGCAGGGGGCTTCGGAAACACCATATATTTT; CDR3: CASSEAGGFGNTIYF
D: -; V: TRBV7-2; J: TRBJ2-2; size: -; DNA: TGTGCCAGCAGCTTAGCACCCCCCCACACCGGGGAGCTGTTTTTT; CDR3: CASSLAPPHTGELFF
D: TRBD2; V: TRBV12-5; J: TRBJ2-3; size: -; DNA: TGTGCTAGTGGTTTGGTACGGAGCGGGAGGGTTGGCACAGATACGCAGTATTTT; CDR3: CASGLVRSGRVGTDTQYF
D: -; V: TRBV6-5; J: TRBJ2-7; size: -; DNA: TGTGCCAGCAGTTACTCGTCGGAGGGCCCCTACGAGCAGTACTTC; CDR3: CASSYSSEGPYEQYF